The clone carrying this T cell receptor (beta chain) was seen a handful of times. Its antigen remains unknown. This entry belongs to a study of regulatory T cells in long-lasting Graves disease. Findings and limits, study-wide: Persistent disease was characterized by preferential usage of TRBV28, TRBJ1-2 and TRBJ2-5. Persistent patients shared more public clonotypes (around 3,000) than new patients (under 1,000).

The time point: persistent/refractory GD, antithyroid drugs over 5 years with positive TRAb. PBMC RNA served as the TCR library source. The guidelines of the American Thyroid Association were the basis for diagnosing Graves' disease. CDR3 regions were amplified by Arm-PCR using iRepertoire HTBI primers to build TCR beta libraries. TCRdb independently ran MiXCR on the multiplex PCR reads; one entry per CDR3 protein. The sample yields a few hundred thousand distinct CDR3 sequences, 20% to 25% seen once. Trimming cost V 2 bases and J 8 bases, with 12 bases left between them. From germline, CDR1 is ENHRY and CDR2 SYGVKD. CDR3 length: 13 residues.

The chain carries TRBV10-3 and TRBJ1-2; D call uncertain. Sequenced material: peripheral blood mononuclear cells (PBMCs), taken when the disease was refractory, from a patient treated with antithyroid drugs. This receptor was obtained from a female donor with Graves disease. The CDR3 DNA is TGTGCCATCAGTGAGCGAGAAAGGGCGGGCTACACCTTC. Protein sequence: CAISERERAGYTF.